Listed below are T cell receptor beta chains from one sample, sequenced in a study of blood T cell repertoires in COVID-19. Clones were sequenced by immunoSEQ multiplex PCR, and TCRdb holds only the in-frame ones, with some missing. This sample has about 210,000 clones, with roughly nine tenths found just once. The sequenced sample consisted of peripheral blood. The receptors were gathered from a man aged 25 to 40 with acute or convalescent COVID-19. Each CDR3 is given with its conserved first and last residue. Fields, in order: J gene, V gene, D gene, clone size, CDR3 DNA, CDR3 protein. D genes are given only for firm matches. Clone sizes are given selectively: once, few, many, or a class where the clone is expanded.

J gene: TRBJ1-3; V gene: TRBV19; D gene: .; clone size: .; CDR3 DNA: TGTGCCACCTGGACCGGGACTACTGGAAACACCATATATTTT; CDR3 protein: CATWTGTTGNTIYF
J gene: TRBJ1-5; V gene: TRBV2; D gene: .; clone size: .; CDR3 DNA: TGTGCCAGCAGCGAAACAGGGTATAGCAATCAGCCCCAGCATTTT; CDR3 protein: CASSETGYSNQPQHF
J gene: TRBJ1-1; V gene: TRBV2; D gene: TRBD1; clone size: .; CDR3 DNA: TGTGCCAGCGGAACTCCCGTACAGGGGGCAAGCACTGAAGCTTTCTTT; CDR3 protein: CASGTPVQGASTEAFF
J gene: TRBJ2-5; V gene: TRBV12-5; D gene: TRBD1; clone size: .; CDR3 DNA: TGTGCTAGTGGTTTGGCCAAGACAGGGGGCGCAGGGGAGACCCAGTACTTC; CDR3 protein: CASGLAKTGGAGETQYF
J gene: TRBJ2-7; V gene: TRBV6-5; D gene: .; clone size: .; CDR3 DNA: TGTGCCAGCAGTCCCGGTGGGGCAGGAGTAATTGAGCAGTACTTC; CDR3 protein: CASSPGGAGVIEQYF
J gene: TRBJ2-1; V gene: TRBV18; D gene: TRBD2; clone size: .; CDR3 DNA: TGTGCCAGCTCACCAGGACTAGCGGGAGGTAATGAGCAGTTCTTC; CDR3 protein: CASSPGLAGGNEQFF
J gene: TRBJ1-2; V gene: TRBV14; D gene: .; clone size: .; CDR3 DNA: TGTGCCAGCAGCCTCCAGGGTTACGACGGCTACACCTTC; CDR3 protein: CASSLQGYDGYTF
J gene: TRBJ1-2; V gene: TRBV15; D gene: TRBD1; clone size: .; CDR3 DNA: TGTGCCACCAGCAGAGCCCCCGGACAGGGTAATGGCTACACCTTC; CDR3 protein: CATSRAPGQGNGYTF
J gene: TRBJ1-5; V gene: TRBV28; D gene: .; clone size: .; CDR3 DNA: TGTGCCAGCAGTTTGGGCGACAGGCAAGGGCCCCAGCATTTT; CDR3 protein: CASSLGDRQGPQHF
J gene: TRBJ2-7; V gene: TRBV28; D gene: TRBD2; clone size: .; CDR3 DNA: TGTGCCAGCAGTTTAATCGGACTAGCGGGGGTAGAGCAGTACTTC; CDR3 protein: CASSLIGLAGVEQYF
J gene: TRBJ1-5; V gene: TRBV28; D gene: .; clone size: .; CDR3 DNA: TGTGCCAGCAGTTTGGATCAGGCCCCGAGGCCCCAGCATTTT; CDR3 protein: CASSLDQAPRPQHF
J gene: TRBJ1-2; V gene: TRBV7-9; D gene: .; clone size: .; CDR3 DNA: TGTGCCAGCAGTAAAACCGACGGCGTCAGGGGCTACACCTTC; CDR3 protein: CASSKTDGVRGYTF
J gene: TRBJ2-5; V gene: TRBV24-1; D gene: .; clone size: .; CDR3 DNA: TGTGCCACCAGTGAACCACCGGGTCGGAAAGAGACCCAGTACTTC; CDR3 protein: CATSEPPGRKETQYF
J gene: TRBJ2-2; V gene: TRBV30; D gene: .; clone size: .; CDR3 DNA: TGTGCCGCCCGGCGGGCAGCCTCCACCGGGGAGCTGTTTTTT; CDR3 protein: CAARRAASTGELFF
J gene: TRBJ2-5; V gene: TRBV27; D gene: .; clone size: once; CDR3 DNA: TGTGCCAGCAGTTTTCAGGGGGGACGGGAGACCCAGTACTTC; CDR3 protein: CASSFQGGRETQYF
J gene: TRBJ1-2; V gene: TRBV4-2; D gene: TRBD1; clone size: .; CDR3 DNA: TGTGCCAGCAGCCCCCTGGGGCAGGGGGCGGTAGGCTACACCTTC; CDR3 protein: CASSPLGQGAVGYTF
J gene: TRBJ1-3; V gene: TRBV29-1; D gene: .; clone size: .; CDR3 DNA: TGCAGCGTTGCCTCCTCTGGAAACACCATATATTTT; CDR3 protein: CSVASSGNTIYF
J gene: TRBJ2-7; V gene: TRBV2; D gene: TRBD2; clone size: .; CDR3 DNA: TGTGCCAGCAGTGAACCTAGCGGGATTTTCGAGCAGTACTTC; CDR3 protein: CASSEPSGIFEQYF
J gene: TRBJ2-7; V gene: TRBV28; D gene: TRBD2; clone size: .; CDR3 DNA: TGTGCCAGCAGTTTAAGAGCGGGGACCTACGAGCAGTACTTC; CDR3 protein: CASSLRAGTYEQYF
J gene: TRBJ1-1; V gene: TRBV5-1; D gene: TRBD1; clone size: once; CDR3 DNA: TGCGCCAGCAGCTCCCAGGGGGCATCGTTCACTGAAGCTTTCTTT; CDR3 protein: CASSSQGASFTEAFF
J gene: TRBJ1-2; V gene: TRBV14; D gene: .; clone size: .; CDR3 DNA: TGTGCCAGCAGCTTCATCCAGGGTAACGTCTACACCTTC; CDR3 protein: CASSFIQGNVYTF
J gene: TRBJ2-1; V gene: TRBV19; D gene: TRBD1; clone size: once; CDR3 DNA: TGTGCCAGTAGTACCCGGGACAGAAACAATGAGCAGTTCTTC; CDR3 protein: CASSTRDRNNEQFF
J gene: TRBJ2-1; V gene: TRBV6-5; D gene: TRBD2; clone size: .; CDR3 DNA: TGTGCCTCCCGAAAGAGCGGGGGCTACAATGAGCAGTTCTTC; CDR3 protein: CASRKSGGYNEQFF
J gene: TRBJ2-3; V gene: TRBV28; D gene: .; clone size: .; CDR3 DNA: TGTGCCAGCAGCCCCATCGGTCCCGATACGCAGTATTTT; CDR3 protein: CASSPIGPDTQYF
J gene: TRBJ2-7; V gene: TRBV3-1/TRBV3-2; D gene: .; clone size: once; CDR3 DNA: TGTGCCAGCGGCCTTTTCGGGTACTACGAGCAGTACTTC; CDR3 protein: CASGLFGYYEQYF
J gene: TRBJ2-7; V gene: TRBV6-6; D gene: TRBD1; clone size: .; CDR3 DNA: TGTGCCAGCAGTCCCGGGACAGGGGGCGGGAGGGGCTACGAGCAGTACTTC; CDR3 protein: CASSPGTGGGRGYEQYF
J gene: TRBJ1-3; V gene: TRBV5-6; D gene: .; clone size: .; CDR3 DNA: TGTGCCAGCAGCTTGACAGGAAACACCATATATTTT; CDR3 protein: CASSLTGNTIYF
J gene: TRBJ2-1; V gene: TRBV7-3; D gene: .; clone size: .; CDR3 DNA: TGTGCCAGCAGCTTATCCACAGGGTTTAGAGGTGAGCAGTTCTTC; CDR3 protein: CASSLSTGFRGEQFF
J gene: TRBJ2-7; V gene: TRBV20-1; D gene: .; clone size: .; CDR3 DNA: TGCAGTGCTAGTCGACTCTCCTACGAGCAGTACTTC; CDR3 protein: CSASRLSYEQYF
J gene: TRBJ1-2; V gene: TRBV14; D gene: .; clone size: .; CDR3 DNA: TGTGCCAGCAGCCTAGGGGGATCGAGGGGAAACTATGGCTACACCTTC; CDR3 protein: CASSLGGSRGNYGYTF
J gene: TRBJ1-5; V gene: TRBV10-3; D gene: TRBD1; clone size: .; CDR3 DNA: TGTGCCATCAGTGAAAGTTTAGGGACAGGGGGCTGGAGCAATCAGCCCCAGCATTTT; CDR3 protein: CAISESLGTGGWSNQPQHF
J gene: TRBJ2-7; V gene: TRBV27; D gene: .; clone size: .; CDR3 DNA: TGTGCCAGCAGTCCCTTAGCGGAGTACGAGCAGTACTTC; CDR3 protein: CASSPLAEYEQYF
J gene: TRBJ2-3; V gene: TRBV2; D gene: TRBD1; clone size: .; CDR3 DNA: TGTGTCCAGCCCGGGACAGGGTGGACAGATACGCAGTATTTT; CDR3 protein: CVQPGTGWTDTQYF
J gene: TRBJ2-2; V gene: TRBV6-5; D gene: .; clone size: .; CDR3 DNA: TGTGCCAGCGGCGGCAACACCGGGGAGCTGTTTTTT; CDR3 protein: CASGGNTGELFF